These 2 T cell receptor beta chains share one sample of origin, sequenced in a study of blood T cell repertoires in COVID-19. The method was immunoSEQ multiplex PCR; TCRdb's version includes in-frame clones alone and lacks a portion of them. This table holds just under 60,000 clones, approximately 82% found once. The sample comprised peripheral blood. The receptor source for this set is a man older than 75 with acute or convalescent COVID-19.

This clone appeared a single time. The rearrangement uses TRBV27 and TRBJ2-1; D may be TRBD2 (5 bases). Germline lookup yields CDR1 MNHEY and CDR2 SMNVEV (reference sequence). The CDR3 is made up of 15 amino acids. V shed 6 bases and J shed 6 bases, with 18 bases lying between them. The CDR3 region has the DNA TGTGCCAGCAGCGCGGCCACGGACGGGGTCAATGAGCAGTTCTTC. This gives the protein CASSAATDGVNEQFF.

The CDR3 region is CASTTPRGQINQPQHF. The CDR3, as DNA: TGTGCCAGTACCACCCCCCGGGGACAGATCAATCAGCCCCAGCATTTT. V is TRBV19 and J is TRBJ1-5; TRBD1 agrees at 7 bases. There are 16 residues in the CDR3. J lost 3 bases, V lost 7 bases, and 12 bases had no gene match. From germline, CDR1 is LNHDA and CDR2 SQIVND (reference sequence).